This T cell receptor (beta chain) was sequenced during a study of blood T cells in healthy people across ages. Regarding the study as a whole: Unsorted PBMCs prevented conclusive naive versus antigen-experienced comparison.

About this clonotype itself: The antigen remains undetermined.

It was with a sample-barcoded 5' primer and a J-beta primer mix that a second PCR of roughly 7 to 12 cycles was run. A single record per CDR3 protein comes from TCRdb applying MiXCR to the 5' RACE reads. The sample records 790,000 or so distinct CDR3 sequences, just over 55% being singletons. The CDR3 is 16 amino acids. In germline, CDR1 is MDHEN, CDR2 SYDVKM. The sequence derives from a man aged 35 to 55 in good health. J is TRBJ2-5 and V is TRBV28, with 12 bases identical to TRBD2. The tail of the sequence fits TRBJ2-7 better, so the J call may be wrong. The material sequenced was blood. As DNA, the CDR3 is TGTGCCAGCAGTCCTAACCTAGCGGGAGGGACCTACGAGCAGTACTTC. Protein product: CASSPNLAGGTYEQYF.